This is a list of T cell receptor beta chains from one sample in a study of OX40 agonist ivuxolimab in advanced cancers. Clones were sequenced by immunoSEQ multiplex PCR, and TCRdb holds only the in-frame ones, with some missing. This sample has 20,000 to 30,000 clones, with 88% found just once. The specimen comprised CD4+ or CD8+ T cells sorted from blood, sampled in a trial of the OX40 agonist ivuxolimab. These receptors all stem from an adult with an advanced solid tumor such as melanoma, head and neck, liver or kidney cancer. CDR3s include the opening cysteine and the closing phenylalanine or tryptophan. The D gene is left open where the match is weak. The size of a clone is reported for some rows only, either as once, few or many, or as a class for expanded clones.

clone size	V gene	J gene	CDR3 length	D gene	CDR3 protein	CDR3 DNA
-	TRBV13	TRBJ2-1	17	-	CASSSSQWSGSYNEQFF	TGTGCCAGCAGCTCCTCCCAGTGGTCCGGGAGTTACAATGAGCAGTTCTTC
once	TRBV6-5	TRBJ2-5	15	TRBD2	CASSQSRGSQETQYF	TGTGCCAGCAGCCAATCGCGGGGGTCCCAAGAGACCCAGTACTTC
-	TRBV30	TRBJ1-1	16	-	CAWIAQGGITNTEAFF	TGTGCCTGGATCGCCCAGGGTGGCATTACGAACACTGAAGCTTTCTTT
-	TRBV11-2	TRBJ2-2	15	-	CASSFNRENTGELFF	TGTGCCAGCAGCTTCAACAGGGAGAACACCGGGGAGCTGTTTTTT
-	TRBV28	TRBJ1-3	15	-	CASFPTGEPGNTIYF	TGTGCCAGCTTCCCTACGGGGGAACCTGGAAACACCATATATTTT
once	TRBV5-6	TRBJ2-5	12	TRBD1	CASRRTGETQYF	TGTGCCAGCAGAAGGACAGGGGAGACCCAGTACTTC
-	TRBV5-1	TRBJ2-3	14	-	CASSLSRRGDTQYF	TGCGCCAGCAGCTTGTCCCGGAGGGGAGATACGCAGTATTTT
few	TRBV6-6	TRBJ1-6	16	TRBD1	CASSPRQGRDNSPLHF	TGTGCCAGCAGCCCTCGACAGGGCAGGGATAATTCACCCCTCCACTTT
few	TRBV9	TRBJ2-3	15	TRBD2	CASSVFGLAGDTQYF	TGTGCCAGCAGCGTATTCGGACTAGCGGGAGATACGCAGTATTTT
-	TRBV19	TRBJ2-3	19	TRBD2	CASSIGGSGEWRAADTQYF	TGTGCCAGTAGTATAGGGGGTAGCGGGGAGTGGCGCGCTGCAGATACGCAGTATTTT
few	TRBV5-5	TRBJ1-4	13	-	CASSLAQNEKLFF	TGTGCCAGCAGCTTGGCGCAGAATGAAAAACTGTTTTTT
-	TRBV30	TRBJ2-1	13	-	CAWTRSSYNEQFF	TGTGCCTGGACCCGAAGCTCCTACAATGAGCAGTTCTTC
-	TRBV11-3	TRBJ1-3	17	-	CASSKSGWGQPGNTIYF	TGTGCCAGCAGCAAATCCGGCTGGGGGCAACCAGGAAACACCATATATTTT
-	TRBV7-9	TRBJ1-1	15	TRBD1	CASSLAQGEKGEAFF	TGTGCCAGCAGCTTAGCGCAGGGGGAAAAAGGAGAAGCTTTCTTT
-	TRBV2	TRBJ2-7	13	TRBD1	CASSGTGGYEQYF	TGTGCCAGCAGCGGGACAGGGGGCTACGAGCAGTACTTC
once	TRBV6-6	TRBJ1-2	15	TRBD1	CASSYQGASGYGYTF	TGTGCCAGCAGTTACCAGGGGGCCTCGGGCTATGGCTACACCTTC
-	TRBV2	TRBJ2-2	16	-	CASSSDRLQFTGELFF	TGTGCCAGCAGTTCGGACAGACTCCAATTCACCGGGGAGCTGTTTTTT
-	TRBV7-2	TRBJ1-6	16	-	CASSLRRRGINSPLHF	TGTGCCAGCAGCTTACGCCGGAGGGGGATTAATTCACCCCTCCACTTT
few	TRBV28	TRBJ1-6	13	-	CASTVLKGSPLHF	TGTGCCAGCACAGTGCTTAAGGGTTCACCCCTCCACTTT
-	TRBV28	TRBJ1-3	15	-	CASSLGRSSGNTIYF	TGTGCCAGCAGTTTAGGCCGTTCCTCTGGAAACACCATATATTTT
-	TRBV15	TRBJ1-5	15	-	CATSREIRGSQPQHF	TGTGCCACCAGCAGAGAGATCCGGGGTTCGCAGCCCCAGCATTTT
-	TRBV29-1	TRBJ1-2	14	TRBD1	CSVDTGTGIGGYTF	TGCAGCGTTGACACCGGGACAGGGATCGGTGGCTACACCTTC
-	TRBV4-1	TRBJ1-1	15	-	CASSQDIDRNTEAFF	TGCGCCAGCAGCCAAGACATAGACCGGAACACTGAAGCTTTCTTT
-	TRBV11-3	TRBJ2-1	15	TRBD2	CASSHSEASGNEQFF	TGTGCCAGCAGCCATTCGGAGGCTAGCGGAAATGAGCAGTTCTTC
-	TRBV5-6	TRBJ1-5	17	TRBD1	CASSSLGQGQGMQPQHF	TGTGCCAGCAGCTCTCTAGGACAGGGACAGGGTATGCAGCCCCAGCATTTT
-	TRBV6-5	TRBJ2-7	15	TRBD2	CASSRGLAGGYGQYF	TGTGCCAGTTCGCGAGGACTAGCGGGGGGATATGGGCAGTACTTC
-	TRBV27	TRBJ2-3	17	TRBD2	CASPFRERGGPPDTQYF	TGTGCCAGCCCTTTTCGCGAGAGGGGAGGGCCCCCAGATACGCAGTATTTT
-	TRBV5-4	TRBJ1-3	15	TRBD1	CASSGGTGVGNTIYF	TGTGCCAGCAGCGGAGGGACAGGGGTAGGAAACACCATATATTTT